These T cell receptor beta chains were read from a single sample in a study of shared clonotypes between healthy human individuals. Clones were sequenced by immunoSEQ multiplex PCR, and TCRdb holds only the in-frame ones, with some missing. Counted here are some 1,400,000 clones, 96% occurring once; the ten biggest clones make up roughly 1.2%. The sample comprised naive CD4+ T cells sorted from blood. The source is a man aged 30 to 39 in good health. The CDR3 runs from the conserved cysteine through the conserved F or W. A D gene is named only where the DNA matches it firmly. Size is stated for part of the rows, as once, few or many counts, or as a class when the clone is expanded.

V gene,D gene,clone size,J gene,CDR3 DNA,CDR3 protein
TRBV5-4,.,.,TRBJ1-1,TGTGCCAGCAGCCTGACACCGAACACTGAAGCTTTCTTT,CASSLTPNTEAFF
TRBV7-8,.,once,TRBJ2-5,TGTGCCAGCAGCTTAGCACGGGGCGTAAGAGAGACCCAGTACTTC,CASSLARGVRETQYF
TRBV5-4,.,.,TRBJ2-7,TGTGCCAGCAGCTTGGGGACGGGATACGAGCAGTACTTC,CASSLGTGYEQYF
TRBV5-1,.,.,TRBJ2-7,TGCGCCAGCAGCCCAACCGGGATTGCCTACGAGCAGTACTTC,CASSPTGIAYEQYF
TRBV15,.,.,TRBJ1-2,TGTGCCACCAGCGGGGCAGGGATAGACTATGGCTACACCTTC,CATSGAGIDYGYTF
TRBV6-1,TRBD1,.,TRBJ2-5,TGTGCCAGCAGCGACAGGGGGCAGACCCAGTACTTC,CASSDRGQTQYF
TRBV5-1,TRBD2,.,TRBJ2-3,TGCGCCAGCAGCTTGCCCGGGACTAGCGGGACGAGCACAGATACGCAGTATTTT,CASSLPGTSGTSTDTQYF
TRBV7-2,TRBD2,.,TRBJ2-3,TGTGCCAGCAGCTTAGATCAACTAGCGGGAATTACAGATACGCAGTATTTT,CASSLDQLAGITDTQYF
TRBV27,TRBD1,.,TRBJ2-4,TGTGCCAGCAGCCGGACAGGGTTAAACATTCAGTACTTC,CASSRTGLNIQYF
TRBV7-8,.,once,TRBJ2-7,TGTGCCAGCAGCTCCCTCGGGGAGCCGGGGATCTACGAGCAGTACTTC,CASSSLGEPGIYEQYF
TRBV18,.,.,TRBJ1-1,TGTGCCAGCTCACCGGGGGCCAGGGCTCGACTCCGCACTGAAGCTTTCTTT,CASSPGARARLRTEAFF
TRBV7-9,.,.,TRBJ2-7,TGTGCCAGCGGAGAGGCCTCCGTACTTGTCGAGCAGTACTTC,CASGEASVLVEQYF
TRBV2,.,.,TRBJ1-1,TGTGCCAGCAGTGAAAAGTATCTGAACACTGAAGCTTTCTTT,CASSEKYLNTEAFF
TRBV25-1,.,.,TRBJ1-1,TGTGCCAGCAGTGAATCGAGGGGCGGCACTGAAGCTTTCTTT,CASSESRGGTEAFF
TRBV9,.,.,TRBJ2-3,TGTGCCAGCAGCGCGACTAAGGTGGGCACAGATACGCAGTATTTT,CASSATKVGTDTQYF
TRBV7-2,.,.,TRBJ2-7,TGTGCCAGCAGCTTTCGCCATTTGCAGTACGAGCAGTACTTC,CASSFRHLQYEQYF
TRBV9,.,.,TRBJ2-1,TGTGCCAGCAGCATTACACAGGGGACTTCCTACAATGAGCAGTTCTTC,CASSITQGTSYNEQFF
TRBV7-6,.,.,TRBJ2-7,TGTGCCAGCAGCCCCGGGCCGCCCTACGAGCAGTACTTC,CASSPGPPYEQYF
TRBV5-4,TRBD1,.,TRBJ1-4,TGTGCCAGCAGCTTGGGGGACAGGGGGCAAGAAAAACTGTTTTTT,CASSLGDRGQEKLFF
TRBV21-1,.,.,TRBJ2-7,TGTGCCACCAACTCCATGGGGGGACTAGCGGGAACTTTATCCTACGAGCAGTACTTC,CATNSMGGLAGTLSYEQYF
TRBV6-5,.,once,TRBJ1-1,TGTGCCAGCAGTTACACAGCTCAGAACACTGAAGCTTTCTTT,CASSYTAQNTEAFF
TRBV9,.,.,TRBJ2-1,TGTGCCAGCAGCGCCAGACGGGGGAGCTCCTACAATGAGCAGTTCTTC,CASSARRGSSYNEQFF
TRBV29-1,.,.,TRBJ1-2,TGCAGCGTTGCTTTTGGAGGCTACACCTTC,CSVAFGGYTF
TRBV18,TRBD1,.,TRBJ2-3,TGTGCCAGCTCACCGACGGGACAGGGGTCCCTCACAGATACGCAGTATTTT,CASSPTGQGSLTDTQYF
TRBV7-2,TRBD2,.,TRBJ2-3,TGTGCCAGCAGCTCCGGACTAGCGGGGGGCACAGATACGCAGTATTTT,CASSSGLAGGTDTQYF
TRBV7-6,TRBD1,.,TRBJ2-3,TGTGCCAGCAGCCTCAGACAGGGAACAGATACGCAGTATTTT,CASSLRQGTDTQYF
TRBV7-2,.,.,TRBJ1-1,TGTGCCAGCAGCCAGTACAGGGCAGCCACGGAAGCTTTCTTT,CASSQYRAATEAFF
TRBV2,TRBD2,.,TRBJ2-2,TGTGCCAGCAGTCTGGGACTAGTCGGGGAGCTGTTTTTT,CASSLGLVGELFF
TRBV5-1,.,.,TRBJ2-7,TGCGCCAGCAGCTTGCTTCTTGGGGGTTCCTACGAGCAGTACTTC,CASSLLLGGSYEQYF
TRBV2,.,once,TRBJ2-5,TGTGCCAGCACGGAAGGGGACGAGACCCAGTACTTC,CASTEGDETQYF
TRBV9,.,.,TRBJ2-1,TGTGCCAGCAGCGTAGCGACAGACAATGAGCAGTTCTTC,CASSVATDNEQFF
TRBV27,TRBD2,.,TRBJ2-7,TGTGCCAGCAGTCCCCGACTAGCGGGAGTGTACGAGCAGTACTTC,CASSPRLAGVYEQYF
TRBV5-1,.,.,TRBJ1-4,TGCGCCAGCAGCTCCGGGAGTGGTGAAAAACTGTTTTTT,CASSSGSGEKLFF
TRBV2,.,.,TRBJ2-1,TGTGCCAGCAGCCAACCTAGCGCTATCTCCTACAATGAGCAGTTCTTC,CASSQPSAISYNEQFF
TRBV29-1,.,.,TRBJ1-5,TGCAGCGTTGTATCGGGAGTTAATCAGCCCCAGCATTTT,CSVVSGVNQPQHF
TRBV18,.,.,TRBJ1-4,TGTGCCAGCCACCGGAGTAGGGGGGGTGAAAAACTGTTTTTT,CASHRSRGGEKLFF
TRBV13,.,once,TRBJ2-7,TGTGCCAGCAGCCCCGGGGTCAGCTACGAGCAGTACTTC,CASSPGVSYEQYF
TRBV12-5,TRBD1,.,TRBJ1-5,TGTGCTAGTGGTTTGGTACAGGGGTTTAATCAGCCCCAGCATTTT,CASGLVQGFNQPQHF
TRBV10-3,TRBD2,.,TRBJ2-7,TGTGCCATCAGCGCCCGGGGGGCCTACGAGCAGTACTTC,CAISARGAYEQYF
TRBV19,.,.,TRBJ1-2,TGTGCCAGTAGTATAGGGGGAGACTATGGCTACACCTTC,CASSIGGDYGYTF
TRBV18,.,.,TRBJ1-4,TGTGCCAGCTCACCAACAGGGCCGACAACTAATGAAAAACTGTTTTTT,CASSPTGPTTNEKLFF
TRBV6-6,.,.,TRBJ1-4,TGTGCCAGCAGTTACTGGCAGACAACTAATGAAAAACTGTTTTTT,CASSYWQTTNEKLFF
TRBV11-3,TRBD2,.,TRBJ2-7,TGTGCCAGCAGCTTAGGTCTAGCGGGACCCCACGAGCAGTACTTC,CASSLGLAGPHEQYF
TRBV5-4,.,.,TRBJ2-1,TGTGCCAGCAGCTTGGCAGGGCGGAGGTACAATGAGCAGTTCTTC,CASSLAGRRYNEQFF
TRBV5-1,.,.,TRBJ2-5,TGCGCCAGCAGCTTGACGGGCGAGGAGACCCAGTACTTC,CASSLTGEETQYF
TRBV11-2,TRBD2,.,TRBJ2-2,TGTGCCAGCAGCCGGACGGGACTAGCGGGGATGGGGGCCGGGGAGCTGTTTTTT,CASSRTGLAGMGAGELFF